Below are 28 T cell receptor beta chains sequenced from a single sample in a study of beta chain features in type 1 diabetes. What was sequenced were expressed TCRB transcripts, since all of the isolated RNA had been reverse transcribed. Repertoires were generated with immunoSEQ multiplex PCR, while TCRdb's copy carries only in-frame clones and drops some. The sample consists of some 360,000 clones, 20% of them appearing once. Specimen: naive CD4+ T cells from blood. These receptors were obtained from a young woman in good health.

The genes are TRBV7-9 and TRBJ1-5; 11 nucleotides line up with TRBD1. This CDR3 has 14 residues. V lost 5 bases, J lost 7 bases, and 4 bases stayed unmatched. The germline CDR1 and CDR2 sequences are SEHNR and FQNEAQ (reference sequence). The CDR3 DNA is TGTGCCAGCAGCCCGGGGACAGGGGGGCAGCCCCAGCATTTT. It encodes CASSPGTGGQPQHF.

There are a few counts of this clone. CDR3 region: CASSQGKGQFEQYF. The DNA of the CDR3 is TGCGCCAGCAGCCAAGGGAAGGGGCAGTTCGAGCAGTACTTC. The rearrangement links TRBV4-1 to TRBJ2-7; D may be TRBD1 (5 bases). This CDR3 has 14 amino acids. Germline CDR1 MGHRA, CDR2 YSYEKL. V lost 1 base and J 6 bases, leaving 13 bases between the germline ends.

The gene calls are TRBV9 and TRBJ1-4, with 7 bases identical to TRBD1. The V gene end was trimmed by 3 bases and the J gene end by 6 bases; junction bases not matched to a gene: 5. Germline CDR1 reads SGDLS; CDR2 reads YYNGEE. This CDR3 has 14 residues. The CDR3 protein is CASSGDREDEKLFF. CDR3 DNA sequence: TGTGCCAGCAGCGGCGACAGGGAAGATGAAAAACTGTTTTTT. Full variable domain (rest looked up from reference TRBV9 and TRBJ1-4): DSGVTQTPKHLITATGQRVTLRCSPRSGDLSVYWYQQSLDQGLQFLIQYYNGEERAKGNILERFSAQQFPDLHSELNLSSLELGDSALYFCASSGDREDEKLFFGSGTQLSVL.

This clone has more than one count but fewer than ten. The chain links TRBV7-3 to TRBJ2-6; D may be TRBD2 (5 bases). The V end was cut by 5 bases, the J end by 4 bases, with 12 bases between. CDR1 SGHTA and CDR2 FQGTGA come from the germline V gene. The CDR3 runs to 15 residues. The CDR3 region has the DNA TGTGCCAGCAGCCCCCCGGGAAGGGGGGCCAACGTCCTGACTTTC. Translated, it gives CASSPPGRGANVLTF.

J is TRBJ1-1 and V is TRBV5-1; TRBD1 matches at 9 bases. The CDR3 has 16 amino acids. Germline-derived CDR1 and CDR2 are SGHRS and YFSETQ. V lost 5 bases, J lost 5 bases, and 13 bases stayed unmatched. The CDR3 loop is CASRAGTGLSRTEAFF. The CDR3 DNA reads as TGCGCCAGCAGGGCCGGGACAGGGTTGTCGCGGACTGAAGCTTTCTTT.

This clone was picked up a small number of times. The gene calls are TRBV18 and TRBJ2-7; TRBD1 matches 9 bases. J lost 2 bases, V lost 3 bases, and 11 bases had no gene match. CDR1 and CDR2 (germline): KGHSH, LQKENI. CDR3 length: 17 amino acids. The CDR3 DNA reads TGTGCCAGCTCACCTAGCCTCGGTAGGGACAGGGCCTACGAGCAGTACTTC. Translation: CASSPSLGRDRAYEQYF.

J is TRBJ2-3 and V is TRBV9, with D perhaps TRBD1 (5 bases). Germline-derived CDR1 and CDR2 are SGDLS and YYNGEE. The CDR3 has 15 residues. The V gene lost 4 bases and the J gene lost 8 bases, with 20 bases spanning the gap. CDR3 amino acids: CASSTQTGQQGTQYF. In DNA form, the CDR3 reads TGTGCCAGCAGCACCCAGACGGGCCAGCAGGGTACGCAGTATTTT.

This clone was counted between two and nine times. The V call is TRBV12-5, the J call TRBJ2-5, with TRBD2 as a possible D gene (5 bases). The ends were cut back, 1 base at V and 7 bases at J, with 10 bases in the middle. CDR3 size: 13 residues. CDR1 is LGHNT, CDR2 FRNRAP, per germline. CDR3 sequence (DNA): TGTGCTAGTGGTTTGGACGCCCGGGGGACCCAGTACTTC. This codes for CASGLDARGTQYF.

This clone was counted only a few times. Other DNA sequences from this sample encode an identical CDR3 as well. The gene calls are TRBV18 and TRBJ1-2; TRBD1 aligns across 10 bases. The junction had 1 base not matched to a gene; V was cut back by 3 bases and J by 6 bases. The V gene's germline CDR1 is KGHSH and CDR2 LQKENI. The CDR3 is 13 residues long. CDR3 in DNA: TGTGCCAGCTCACCGGGACAGGGGAATGGCTACACCTTC. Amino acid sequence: CASSPGQGNGYTF.

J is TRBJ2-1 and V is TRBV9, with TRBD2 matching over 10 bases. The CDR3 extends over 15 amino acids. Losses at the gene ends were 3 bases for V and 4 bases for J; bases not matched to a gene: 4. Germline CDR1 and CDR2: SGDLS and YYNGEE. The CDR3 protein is CASSAGLAPYNEQFF. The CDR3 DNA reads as TGTGCCAGCAGCGCGGGACTAGCGCCTTACAATGAGCAGTTCTTC.

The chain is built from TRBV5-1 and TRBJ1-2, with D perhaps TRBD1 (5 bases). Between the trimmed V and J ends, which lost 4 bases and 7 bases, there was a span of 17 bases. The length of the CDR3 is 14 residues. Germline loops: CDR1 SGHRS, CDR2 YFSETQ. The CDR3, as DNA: TGCGCCAGCAGCGATGGAAGGGGTACCCCTGGCTACACCTTC. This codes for CASSDGRGTPGYTF. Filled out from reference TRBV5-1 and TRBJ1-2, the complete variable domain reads KAGVTQTPRYLIKTRGQQVTLSCSPISGHRSVSWYQQTPGQGLQFLFEYFSETQRNKGNFPGRFSGRQFSNSRSEMNVSTLELGDSALYLCASSDGRGTPGYTFGSGTRLTVV.

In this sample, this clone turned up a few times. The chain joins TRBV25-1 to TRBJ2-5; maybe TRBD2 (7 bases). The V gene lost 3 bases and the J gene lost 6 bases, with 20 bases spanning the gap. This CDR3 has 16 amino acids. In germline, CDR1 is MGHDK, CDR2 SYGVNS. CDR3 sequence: CASSDKGQGRVKTQYF. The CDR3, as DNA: TGTGCCAGCAGTGATAAAGGGCAGGGGAGGGTGAAGACCCAGTACTTC.

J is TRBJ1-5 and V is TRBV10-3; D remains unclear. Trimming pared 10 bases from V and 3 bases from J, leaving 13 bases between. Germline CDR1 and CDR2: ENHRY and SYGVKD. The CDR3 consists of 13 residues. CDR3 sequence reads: CARQEDLNQPQHF. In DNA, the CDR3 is TGTGCCAGGCAGGAGGATCTCAATCAGCCCCAGCATTTT.

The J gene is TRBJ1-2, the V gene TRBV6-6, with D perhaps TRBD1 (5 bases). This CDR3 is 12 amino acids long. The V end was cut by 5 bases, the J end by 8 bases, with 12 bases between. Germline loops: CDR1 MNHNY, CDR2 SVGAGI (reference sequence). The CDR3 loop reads CASSQQVTGYTF. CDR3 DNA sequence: TGTGCCAGCAGTCAACAGGTGACGGGCTACACCTTC.

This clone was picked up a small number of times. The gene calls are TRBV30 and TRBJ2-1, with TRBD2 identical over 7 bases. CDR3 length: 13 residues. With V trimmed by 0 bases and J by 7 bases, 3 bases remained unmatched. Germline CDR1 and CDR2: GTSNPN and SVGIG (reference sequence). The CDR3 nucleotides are TGTGCCTGGAGTGTACAGCGGGGTAATGAGCAGTTCTTC. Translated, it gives CAWSVQRGNEQFF.

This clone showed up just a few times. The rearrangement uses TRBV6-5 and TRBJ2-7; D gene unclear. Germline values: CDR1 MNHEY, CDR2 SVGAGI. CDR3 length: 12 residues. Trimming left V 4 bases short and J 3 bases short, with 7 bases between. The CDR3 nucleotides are TGTGCCAGCAGTTTTAGCAGCTACGAGCAGTACTTC. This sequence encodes CASSFSSYEQYF.

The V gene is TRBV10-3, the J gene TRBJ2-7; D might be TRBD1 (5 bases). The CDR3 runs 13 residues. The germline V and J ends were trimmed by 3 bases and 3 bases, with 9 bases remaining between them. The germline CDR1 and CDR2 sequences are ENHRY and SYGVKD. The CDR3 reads CAISEGHGYEQYF. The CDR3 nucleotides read TGTGCCATCAGTGAAGGACACGGCTACGAGCAGTACTTC.

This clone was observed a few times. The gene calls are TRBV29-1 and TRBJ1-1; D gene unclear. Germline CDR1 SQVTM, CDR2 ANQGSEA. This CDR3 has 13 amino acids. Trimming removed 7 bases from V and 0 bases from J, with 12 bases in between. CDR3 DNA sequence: TGCAGCGCCGGGAGTAACATGAACACTGAAGCTTTCTTT. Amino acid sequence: CSAGSNMNTEAFF.

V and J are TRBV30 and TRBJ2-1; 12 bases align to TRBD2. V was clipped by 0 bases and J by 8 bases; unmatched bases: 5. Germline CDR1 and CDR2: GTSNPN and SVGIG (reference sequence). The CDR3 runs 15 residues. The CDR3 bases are TGTGCCTGGAGTGTACTAGCGGGAGGCCGGGATGAGCAGTTCTTC. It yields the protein CAWSVLAGGRDEQFF.

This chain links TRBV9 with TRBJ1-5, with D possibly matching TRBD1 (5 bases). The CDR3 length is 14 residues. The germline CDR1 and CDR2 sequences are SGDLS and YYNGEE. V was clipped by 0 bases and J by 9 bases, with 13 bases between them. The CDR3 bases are TGTGCCAGCAGCGTAGGGGCAGGACATGGGCCCCAGCATTTT. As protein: CASSVGAGHGPQHF.

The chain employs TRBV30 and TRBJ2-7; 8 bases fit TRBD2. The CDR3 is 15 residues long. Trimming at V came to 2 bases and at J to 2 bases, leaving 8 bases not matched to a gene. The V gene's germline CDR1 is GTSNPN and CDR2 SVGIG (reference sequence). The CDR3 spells CAWSPRLARTYEQYF. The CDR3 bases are TGTGCCTGGAGTCCCCGACTAGCGAGGACCTACGAGCAGTACTTC.

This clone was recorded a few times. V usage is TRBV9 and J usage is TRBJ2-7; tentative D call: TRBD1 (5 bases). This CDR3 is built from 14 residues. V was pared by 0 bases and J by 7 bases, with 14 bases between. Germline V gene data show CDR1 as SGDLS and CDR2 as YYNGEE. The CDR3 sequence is CASSVEATGWEQYF. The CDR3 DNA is TGTGCCAGCAGCGTAGAGGCTACAGGATGGGAGCAGTACTTC. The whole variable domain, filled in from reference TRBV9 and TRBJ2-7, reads DSGVTQTPKHLITATGQRVTLRCSPRSGDLSVYWYQQSLDQGLQFLIQYYNGEERAKGNILERFSAQQFPDLHSELNLSSLELGDSALYFCASSVEATGWEQYFGPGTRLTVT.

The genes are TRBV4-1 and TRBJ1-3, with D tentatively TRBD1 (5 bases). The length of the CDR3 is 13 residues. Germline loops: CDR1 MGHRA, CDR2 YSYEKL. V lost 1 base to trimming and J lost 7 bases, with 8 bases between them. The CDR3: CASSQATENTIYF. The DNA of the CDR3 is TGCGCCAGCAGCCAAGCGACAGAGAACACCATATATTTT.

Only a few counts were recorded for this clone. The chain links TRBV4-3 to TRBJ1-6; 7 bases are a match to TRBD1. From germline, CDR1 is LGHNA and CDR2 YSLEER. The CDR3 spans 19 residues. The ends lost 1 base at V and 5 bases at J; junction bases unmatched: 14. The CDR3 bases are TGCGCCAGCAGCCAAGCCCTTTGGAGAGGGGGCTTTGATAATTCACCCCTCCACTTT. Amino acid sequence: CASSQALWRGGFDNSPLHF.

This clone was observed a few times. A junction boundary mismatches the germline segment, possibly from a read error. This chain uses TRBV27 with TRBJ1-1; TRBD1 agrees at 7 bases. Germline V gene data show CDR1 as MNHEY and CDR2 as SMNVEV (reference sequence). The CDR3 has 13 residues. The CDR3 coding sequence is TGTGCCAGCAGTTTGGGACAGAACTCTGAAGCTTTCTTT. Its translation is CASSLGQNSEAFF.

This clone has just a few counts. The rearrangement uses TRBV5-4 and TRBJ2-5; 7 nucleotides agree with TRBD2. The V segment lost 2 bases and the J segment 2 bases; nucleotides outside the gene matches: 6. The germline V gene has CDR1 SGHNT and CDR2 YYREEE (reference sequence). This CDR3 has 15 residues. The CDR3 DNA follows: TGTGCCAGCAGCTTTCCGGGGGGAGGGCAAGAGACCCAGTACTTC. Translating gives CASSFPGGGQETQYF.

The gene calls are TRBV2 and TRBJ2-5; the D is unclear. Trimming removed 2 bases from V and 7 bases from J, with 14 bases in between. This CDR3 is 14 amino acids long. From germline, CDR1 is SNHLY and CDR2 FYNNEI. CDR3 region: CASSERSGSGTQYF. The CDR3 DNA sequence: TGTGCCAGCAGTGAAAGGTCTGGGTCAGGGACCCAGTACTTC. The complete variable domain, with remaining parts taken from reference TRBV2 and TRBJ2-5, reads EPEVTQTPSHQVTQMGQEVILRCVPISNHLYFYWYRQILGQKVEFLVSFYNNEISEKSEIFDDQFSVERPDGSNFTLKIRSTKLEDSAMYFCASSERSGSGTQYFGPGTRLLVL.

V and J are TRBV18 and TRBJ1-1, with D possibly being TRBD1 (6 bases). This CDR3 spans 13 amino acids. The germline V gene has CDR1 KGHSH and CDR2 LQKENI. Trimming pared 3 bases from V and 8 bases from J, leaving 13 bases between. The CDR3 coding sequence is TGTGCCAGCTCACCCATCCAGGACAGCGAAGCTTTCTTT. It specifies CASSPIQDSEAFF.